This TCR beta chain was recovered during a study of CD8 T cells in Susac syndrome. The CDR3 has 15 residues. From germline, CDR1 is SEHNR and CDR2 FQNEAQ (reference sequence). The V end was cut by 5 bases, the J end by 7 bases, with 17 bases between. cDNA came from roughly 0.5 to 1 ug RNA primed by random hexamers. Across 54 Vbeta and 13 Jbeta, immunoSEQ multiplex PCR amplified TCR beta CDR3. One entry per CDR3 protein results from TCRdb running MiXCR on the immunoSEQ multiplex PCR reads. This table holds some 120,000 distinct CDR3 sequences, about 90% found once. CD8+ and CD4+ T cells from blood underwent TCR beta sequencing, which was carried out in a high-throughput format. The study used treatment-naive patients who had stable or active relapsing-remitting disease as multiple sclerosis controls. TEMRA cells were enriched by FACS, and CD4+ and CD8+ T cells were negatively isolated.

The receptor was derived from a human donor with multiple sclerosis. Sequencing used CD8+ T cells from PBMCs. J is TRBJ1-4 and V is TRBV7-9, with D maybe TRBD1 (5 bases). This CDR3 reads CASSSGTGTSEKLFF. CDR3 bases: TGTGCCAGCAGCAGCGGGACGGGTACCAGTGAAAAACTGTTTTTT.